The 5 T cell receptor beta chains reported below all come from one sample, sequenced in a study of shared clonotypes between healthy human individuals. Measured with immunoSEQ multiplex PCR; TCRdb has only the in-frame clones, and not every one. The table lists hundreds of thousands of clones, around 72% of them singletons, with about 1.8% in the top ten. Material for sequencing was memory CD4+ T cells sorted from blood. Subset of the sample: CD45RA-negative fraction. Receptors were obtained from a woman between 25 and 40 years old in good health.

The rearrangement joins TRBV28 to TRBJ1-1; D not certain. CDR3 length: 14 amino acids. Trimming removed 2 bases at V and 5 bases at J, with 12 bases between. Germline CDR1 and CDR2: MDHEN and SYDVKM. The DNA for the CDR3 is TGTGCCAGCAGTTTAGCGCTTCGTGGGACTGAAGCTTTCTTT. Translated, it gives CASSLALRGTEAFF.

This chain links TRBV6-5 with TRBJ1-5; the match to TRBD1 covers 8 bases. With 7 bases clipped from V and 3 bases from J, the junction kept 2 bases outside the gene matches. In germline, CDR1 is MNHEY, CDR2 SVGAGI. The CDR3 spans 13 residues. In DNA, the CDR3 is TGTGCCAGCACGACAGGGGTCAATCAGCCCCAGCATTTT. As protein: CASTTGVNQPQHF.

The rearrangement joins TRBV29-1 to TRBJ1-1; D is possibly TRBD1 (5 bases). This CDR3 comprises 14 residues. Germline loops: CDR1 SQVTM, CDR2 ANQGSEA. The V end lost 2 bases, the J end lost 5 bases, and 15 bases lay between the germline ends. This chain's CDR3 is CSVELGQGETEAFF. CDR3 sequence (DNA): TGCAGCGTTGAACTTGGTCAGGGAGAGACTGAAGCTTTCTTT.

This rearrangement joins TRBV5-1 to TRBJ2-3, with D maybe TRBD2 (6 bases). There are 15 residues in the CDR3. V shed 5 bases and J shed 3 bases, with 16 bases lying between them. Germline V CDR1 and CDR2: SGHRS, YFSETQ. CDR3 sequence reads: CASRGAGLDTDTQYF. The CDR3 nucleotides are TGCGCCAGCAGGGGAGCGGGCTTGGATACAGATACGCAGTATTTT.

J is TRBJ1-1 and V is TRBV5-1; D might be TRBD1 (5 bases). The V gene lost 4 bases and the J gene lost 8 bases, with 21 bases spanning the gap. The germline V gene has CDR1 SGHRS and CDR2 YFSETQ. The CDR3 sequence is 15 residues long. The DNA of the CDR3 is TGCGCCAGCAGCCAGTTAGTGGGACCCCAAGGGGAAGCTTTCTTT. It encodes CASSQLVGPQGEAFF. Drawing the rest from reference TRBV5-1 and TRBJ1-1, the complete variable domain is KAGVTQTPRYLIKTRGQQVTLSCSPISGHRSVSWYQQTPGQGLQFLFEYFSETQRNKGNFPGRFSGRQFSNSRSEMNVSTLELGDSALYLCASSQLVGPQGEAFFGQGTRLTVV.